This passage covers 2 T cell receptor beta chains from one sample sequenced in a study of blood T cell repertoires in COVID-19. Here immunoSEQ multiplex PCR was the method, and the copy in TCRdb shows in-frame clones only, minus some. Among 400,000 to 550,000 clones listed, nearly 90% were seen once. The sequenced material came from PBMCs or T cells enriched from blood (not recorded which). The receptors were gathered from a woman aged 18-29 years with acute COVID-19.

This chain joins TRBV9 and TRBJ2-1; the match to TRBD1 covers 8 bases. The CDR3 covers 14 residues. Germline CDR1 is SGDLS and CDR2 is YYNGEE. The V and J ends lost 2 bases and 2 bases, in that order; junction bases with no gene match: 0. The CDR3 DNA is TGTGCCAGCAGCGTGACAGGGGCCTACAATGAGCAGTTCTTC. It translates to CASSVTGAYNEQFF.

In DNA, the CDR3 is TGTGCCAGCAGCTTAGGTCGGCTAGCGGGAAAGGCCACCGAGGGAGAGACCCAGTACTTC. Translated, it gives CASSLGRLAGKATEGETQYF. The V and J genes are TRBV11-3 and TRBJ2-5, with 9 bases matching TRBD2. Trimming took 1 base from V and 4 from J; bases not matched to a gene: 19. The CDR3 loop spans 20 amino acids. Germline V lookup: CDR1 SGHNT, CDR2 YENEEA.